This TCR beta chain was sequenced during a study of cytomegalovirus exposure and HLA in healthy donors. Study results and limitations: TCR beta chain V- and J-gene trimming was linked, in a later analysis, to a missense variant in DCLRE1C. Immune exposure was documented only through CMV serostatus.

The study ran its PCR with 60 Vbeta and 13 Jbeta primers. The table came from immunoSEQ multiplex PCR; TCRdb's copy has only in-frame clones and leaves some out. The sample consists of approximately 150,000 clones, roughly 75% of them appearing once. Though probably carrying unrecorded immune exposures, donors were nominally healthy at sampling. As regards this clone: Antigen unknown.

There are 15 residues in the CDR3. The V and J ends lost 5 bases and 3 bases respectively, with 15 bases between them. Germline-derived CDR1 and CDR2 are SGHRS and YFSETQ. Sequences were obtained from PBMCs. The chain combines TRBV5-1 with TRBJ1-3; the D gene is possibly TRBD1 (5 bases). The sequence derives from a man aged 40-49 years in good health and CMV-seronegative. In DNA form, the CDR3 reads TGCGCCAGCAGTCAAGGAGGGGTGGTTGGAAACACCATATATTTT. Its translation is CASSQGGVVGNTIYF.